The clone carrying this T cell receptor (beta chain) was seen a handful of times. No antigen is known for it. The record originates from a study of beta chain features in type 1 diabetes. Germline CDR1 reads MNHNY; CDR2 reads SVGAGI (reference sequence). Trimming left V 2 bases short and J 7 bases short, with 12 bases between. This CDR3 is 14 amino acids long. Expressed TCRB transcripts got sequenced, as all isolated RNA was reverse transcribed. Average read counts of stem cell-like memory T cell samples were some 990,000. Assay used: immunoSEQ multiplex PCR; TCRdb lists only in-frame clones, some missing. The table has tens of thousands of clones, 25% to 35% seen once. Study outcomes and limitations: Any HLA-type effect on TCRB rearrangement remained unresolved here.

The TCR originated in a woman aged 18-35 years in good health. The rearrangement uses TRBV6-6 and TRBJ1-5, with no clear D. The sample comprised stem cell memory CD4+ T cells from blood. CDR3 sequence: CASSYSGRGQPQHF. The DNA for the CDR3 is TGTGCCAGCAGTTACAGTGGTCGGGGACAGCCCCAGCATTTT.